The T cell receptor (beta chain) described here comes from a study of blood T cells in healthy people across ages. Each sample had at least 6.5 million PBMCs isolated. Regarding this clonotype: This could be a read error, since a much larger clone is one nucleotide away.

CDR3 length: 13 amino acids. Germline assignment: CDR1 SQVTM and CDR2 ANQGSEA. Through a sample-barcoded 5' primer and a J-beta primer mix, a second PCR was run for roughly 6 to 11 cycles. Each cDNA molecule, via a template-switch adaptor with 12 random nucleotides, was tagged. One entry per CDR3 protein, called by TCRdb with MiXCR from the 5' RACE reads. In the table there are roughly 800,000 distinct CDR3 sequences, about 36% of which are singletons. The source is a man younger than 35 in good health. The rearrangement joins TRBV29-1 to TRBJ2-3; a possible D gene is TRBD2 (5 bases). The material sequenced was blood. The CDR3 sequence is CGVEQRLTDTQYF. DNA of the CDR3: TGCGGCGTTGAACAGCGGCTCACAGATACGCAGTATTTT.